Following are 16 T cell receptor beta chains from one sample sequenced in a study of blood T cell repertoires in COVID-19. This table comes from immunoSEQ multiplex PCR, and its TCRdb copy is limited to in-frame clones, with some not included. This table has 200,000 to 250,000 clones, approximately 85% appearing once. Sequenced: peripheral blood. Receptor source: a man aged 45-65 years who had recovered from COVID-19.

The chain recombines TRBV6-5 with TRBJ2-5, with TRBD1 matching over 10 bases. V was pared by 6 bases and J by 5 bases, with 3 bases of the junction left unmatched. From germline, CDR1 is MNHEY and CDR2 SVGAGI. This CDR3 has 13 amino acids. CDR3 sequence (DNA): TGTGCCAGCAGGGGACAGGGGCGCGAGACCCAGTACTTC. This gives the protein CASRGQGRETQYF.

The chain carries TRBV18 and TRBJ2-3; D possibly corresponds to TRBD2 (5 bases). This CDR3 is 16 amino acids long. V was shortened by 3 bases and J by 1 base, with 14 bases between the two germline ends. Germline V gene lookup returns CDR1 KGHSH and CDR2 LQKENI. As DNA, the CDR3 is TGTGCCAGCTCACCCGGGTTCCTAGCAGGCACAGATACGCAGTATTTT. Protein: CASSPGFLAGTDTQYF.

The V call is TRBV3-1 (or the pseudogene TRBV3-2), the J call TRBJ2-2; 13 bases are shared with TRBD2. The J segment lost 6 bases and the V segment lost 4 bases, leaving 5 bases of the junction unmatched. Germline CDR1 reads LGHDT; CDR2 reads YNNKEL (reference sequence). The CDR3 spans 16 residues. CDR3 region: CASSLRTSGSPGELFF. The CDR3 DNA follows: TGTGCCAGCAGCCTGAGGACTAGCGGGAGTCCCGGGGAGCTGTTTTTT.

The chain has TRBV6-1 and TRBJ2-7; D unclear. V lost 3 bases and J 4 bases, leaving 13 bases between the germline ends. This CDR3 region has 14 residues. Germline V gene data show CDR1 as MNHNS and CDR2 as SASEGT. The CDR3 DNA reads TGTGCCAGCAGTGAGTATCAGGTCACGTACGAGCAGTACTTC. This encodes CASSEYQVTYEQYF.

This chain links TRBV18 with TRBJ2-5; 7 bases are a match to TRBD2. Germline trimming cut 1 base from V and 6 bases from J; bases unmatched to any gene: 8. Germline assignment: CDR1 KGHSH and CDR2 LQKENI. The CDR3 length is 15 residues. Written as DNA, the CDR3 is TGTGCCAGCTCACCACAGGGCGGGAGCTCGAAGACCCAGTACTTC. This codes for CASSPQGGSSKTQYF. Looking up the rest from reference TRBV18 and TRBJ2-5 gives the full variable domain: NAGVMQNPRHLVRRRGQEARLRCSPMKGHSHVYWYRQLPEEGLKFMVYLQKENIIDESGMPKERFSAEFPKEGPSILRIQQVVRGDSAAYFCASSPQGGSSKTQYFGPGTRLLVL.

In this sample, this clone turned up a few times. The chain recombines TRBV7-2 with TRBJ1-6; TRBD1 matches at 10 bases. CDR3 size: 15 residues. Germline V gives CDR1 SGHTA, CDR2 FQGNSA. V gave up 3 bases and J gave up 10 bases; unmatched junction bases: 6. CDR3 amino acids: CASSFAGTGDSPLHF. CDR3 bases: TGTGCCAGCAGCTTTGCCGGGACAGGGGACTCACCCCTCCACTTT.

V gene TRBV20-1 combines with J gene TRBJ1-1; tentative D call: TRBD1 (6 bases). The CDR3 has 15 residues. V was clipped by 3 bases and J by 5 bases, with 19 bases between them. CDR1 is DFQATT, CDR2 SNEGSKA, per germline (reference sequence). The CDR3 DNA follows: TGCAGTGCTAGTCGGCAGGGGAGGGGTCGGACTGAAGCTTTCTTT. As protein: CSASRQGRGRTEAFF.

The genes are TRBV28 and TRBJ1-1, with D hard to call. Germline V gives CDR1 MDHEN, CDR2 SYDVKM. The germline V and J ends were trimmed by 3 bases and 11 bases, with 13 bases remaining between them. The CDR3 spans 12 residues. CDR3 in amino acids: CASSLRLRRAFF. The DNA for the CDR3 is TGTGCCAGCAGTTTGCGGCTACGGAGGGCTTTCTTT.

The rearrangement uses TRBV7-9 and TRBJ2-7; D gene uncertain. Per the germline V gene, CDR1 is SEHNR and CDR2 is FQNEAQ (reference sequence). V was clipped by 1 base and J by 1 base, with 8 bases between them. There are 14 residues in the CDR3. The DNA of the CDR3 is TGTGCCAGCAGCTTAGGACCTAGTTCCTACGAGCAGTACTTC. Translation gives CASSLGPSSYEQYF.

This clone showed up just a few times. This chain uses TRBV24-1 with TRBJ1-2, with 7 bases identical to TRBD1. The ends lost 3 bases at V and 8 bases at J; junction bases unmatched: 8. This CDR3 spans 14 amino acids. From germline, CDR1 is KGHDR and CDR2 SFDVKD. The CDR3 protein is CATSDGQDPGGYTF. The CDR3 nucleotides read TGTGCCACCAGTGATGGACAGGACCCGGGGGGCTACACCTTC.

This rearrangement joins TRBV10-3 to TRBJ2-1, with TRBD1 matching over 7 bases. The CDR3 totals 13 residues. V shed 6 bases and J 8 bases; nucleotides not matched to a gene: 7. CDR1 and CDR2 (germline): ENHRY, SYGVKD. The CDR3 nucleotides are TGTGCCATCAGCGACAGGGAAAGGGATGAGCAGTTCTTC. It translates to CAISDRERDEQFF.

The gene calls are TRBV27 and TRBJ2-3; D gene uncertain. Germline CDR1 and CDR2: MNHEY and SMNVEV (reference sequence). The V and J ends lost 3 bases and 2 bases respectively, with 12 bases between them. CDR3 length: 15 residues. CDR3 sequence: CASSFSGRFTDTQYF. CDR3 nucleotides: TGTGCCAGCAGTTTTTCAGGCCGGTTCACAGATACGCAGTATTTT.

This clone was seen a few times. The rearrangement uses TRBV4-1 and TRBJ1-1; D might be TRBD1 (6 bases). Trimming stripped 4 bases from V and 9 bases from J, with 9 bases between. There are 11 residues in the CDR3. The V gene's germline CDR1 is MGHRA and CDR2 YSYEKL. CDR3 loop: CASSLQGKAFF. The CDR3, as DNA: TGCGCCAGCAGCCTCCAGGGGAAAGCTTTCTTT.

The chain recombines TRBV30 with TRBJ2-1; no firm D call. Germline assignment: CDR1 GTSNPN and CDR2 SVGIG (reference sequence). Trimming pared 0 bases from V and 13 bases from J, leaving 13 bases between. This CDR3 contains 12 residues. CDR3 region: CAWSVGRSEQFF. DNA for the CDR3: TGTGCCTGGAGTGTAGGTAGGAGTGAACAGTTCTTC.

The V gene is TRBV6-4, the J gene TRBJ2-3, with no clear D. CDR3 size: 15 residues. Germline CDR1 is MRHNA and CDR2 is SNTAGT. Trimming left V 3 bases short and J 0 bases short, with 10 bases between. For the CDR3, the DNA is TGTGCCAGCAGTGAGGGCCTAACTAGCACAGATACGCAGTATTTT. Translation gives CASSEGLTSTDTQYF.

The gene calls are TRBV5-1 and TRBJ2-3; 10 nucleotides match TRBD1. CDR3 length: 14 residues. Losses at the gene ends were 0 bases for V and 6 bases for J; bases not matched to a gene: 1. Germline V lookup: CDR1 SGHRS, CDR2 YFSETQ. CDR3 sequence (DNA): TGCGCCAGCAGCTTGGGGGGACAGGGGGATACGCAGTATTTT. This sequence encodes CASSLGGQGDTQYF.